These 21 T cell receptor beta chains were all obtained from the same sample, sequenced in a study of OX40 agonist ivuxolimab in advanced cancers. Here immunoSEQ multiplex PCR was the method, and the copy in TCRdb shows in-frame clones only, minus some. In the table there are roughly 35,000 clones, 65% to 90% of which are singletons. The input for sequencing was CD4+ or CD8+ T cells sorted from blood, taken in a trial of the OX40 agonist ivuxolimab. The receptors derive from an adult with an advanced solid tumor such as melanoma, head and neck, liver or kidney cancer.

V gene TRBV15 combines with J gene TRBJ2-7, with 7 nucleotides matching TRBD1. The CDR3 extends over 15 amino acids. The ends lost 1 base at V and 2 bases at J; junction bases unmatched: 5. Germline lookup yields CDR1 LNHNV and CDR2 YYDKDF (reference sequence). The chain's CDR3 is CATSRGPGQPYEQYF. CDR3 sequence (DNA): TGTGCCACCAGCAGAGGACCGGGACAGCCCTACGAGCAGTACTTC. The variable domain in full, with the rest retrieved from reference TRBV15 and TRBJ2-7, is DAMVIQNPRYQVTQFGKPVTLSCSQTLNHNVMYWYQQKSSQAPKLLFHYYDKDFNNEADTPDNFQSRRPNTSFCFLDIRSPGLGDTAMYLCATSRGPGQPYEQYFGPGTRLTVT.

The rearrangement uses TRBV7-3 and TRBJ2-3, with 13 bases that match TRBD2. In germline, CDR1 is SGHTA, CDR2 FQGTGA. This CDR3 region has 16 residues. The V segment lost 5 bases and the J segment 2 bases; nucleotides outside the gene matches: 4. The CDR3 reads CASSHGTSGATDTQYF. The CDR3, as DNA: TGTGCCAGCAGCCACGGGACTAGCGGGGCCACAGATACGCAGTATTTT.

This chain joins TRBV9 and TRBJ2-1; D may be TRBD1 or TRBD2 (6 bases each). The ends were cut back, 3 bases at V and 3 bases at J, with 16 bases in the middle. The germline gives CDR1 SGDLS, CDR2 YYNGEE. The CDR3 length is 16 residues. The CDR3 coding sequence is TGTGCCAGCAGCGATGCCGTGGGGGGCCTCTACAATGAGCAGTTCTTC. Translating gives CASSDAVGGLYNEQFF.

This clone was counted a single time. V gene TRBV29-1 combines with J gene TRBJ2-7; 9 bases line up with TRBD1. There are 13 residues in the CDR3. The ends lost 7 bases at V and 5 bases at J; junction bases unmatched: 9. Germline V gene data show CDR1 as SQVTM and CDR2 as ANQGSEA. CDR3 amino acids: CSASGQGNHEQYF. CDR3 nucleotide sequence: TGCAGCGCCTCGGGACAGGGAAACCACGAGCAGTACTTC.

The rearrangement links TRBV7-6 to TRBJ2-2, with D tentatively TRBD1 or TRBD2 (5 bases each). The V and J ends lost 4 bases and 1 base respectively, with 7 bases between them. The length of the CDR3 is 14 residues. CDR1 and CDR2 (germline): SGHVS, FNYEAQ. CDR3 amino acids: CASSWGRNTGELFF. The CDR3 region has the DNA TGTGCCAGCAGCTGGGGACGGAACACCGGGGAGCTGTTTTTT. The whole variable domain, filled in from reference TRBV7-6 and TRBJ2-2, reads GAGVSQSPRYKVTKRGQDVALRCDPISGHVSLYWYRQALGQGPEFLTYFNYEAQQDKSGLPNDRFSAERPEGSISTLTIQRTEQRDSAMYRCASSWGRNTGELFFGEGSRLTVL.

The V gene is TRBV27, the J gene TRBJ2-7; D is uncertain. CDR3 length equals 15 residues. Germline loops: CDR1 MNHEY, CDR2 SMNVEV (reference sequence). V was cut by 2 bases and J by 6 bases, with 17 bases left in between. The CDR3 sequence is CASSLLSPIVGEQYF. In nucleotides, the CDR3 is TGTGCCAGCAGTTTACTGTCCCCCATAGTAGGCGAGCAGTACTTC.

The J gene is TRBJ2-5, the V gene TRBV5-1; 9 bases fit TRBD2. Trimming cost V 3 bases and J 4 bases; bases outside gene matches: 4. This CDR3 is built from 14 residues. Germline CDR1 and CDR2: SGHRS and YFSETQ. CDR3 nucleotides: TGCGCCAGCAGCTCGACTAGCGGTCCAGAGACCCAGTACTTC. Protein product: CASSSTSGPETQYF.

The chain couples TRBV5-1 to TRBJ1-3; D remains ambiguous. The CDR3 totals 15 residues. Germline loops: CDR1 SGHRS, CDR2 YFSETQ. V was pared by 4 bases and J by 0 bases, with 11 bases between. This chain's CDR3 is CASSLAASSGNTIYF. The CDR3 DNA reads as TGCGCCAGCAGCCTAGCGGCGAGCTCTGGAAACACCATATATTTT.

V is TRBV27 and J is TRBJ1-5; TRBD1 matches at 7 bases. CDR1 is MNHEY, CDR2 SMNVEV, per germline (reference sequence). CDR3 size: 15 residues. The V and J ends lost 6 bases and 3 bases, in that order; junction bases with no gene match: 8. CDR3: CASRRRQGNNQPQHF. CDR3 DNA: TGTGCCAGCAGGCGTCGACAGGGTAACAATCAGCCCCAGCATTTT.

CDR3 sequence reads: CASSLSSPGETQYF. CDR3 DNA: TGTGCCAGCAGCTTATCCTCACCGGGAGAGACCCAGTACTTC. The chain employs TRBV7-2 and TRBJ2-5; no clear D gene. Per germline, CDR1 SGHTA and CDR2 FQGNSA. V was cut by 2 bases and J by 4 bases, with 11 bases left in between. The CDR3 covers 14 residues.

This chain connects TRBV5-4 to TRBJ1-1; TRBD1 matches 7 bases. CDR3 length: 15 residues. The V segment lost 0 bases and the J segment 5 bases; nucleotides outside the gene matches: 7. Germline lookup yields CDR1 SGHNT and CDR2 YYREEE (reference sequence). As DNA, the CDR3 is TGTGCCAGCAGCTTGGCCTTACAGGGGAGGACTGAAGCTTTCTTT. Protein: CASSLALQGRTEAFF.

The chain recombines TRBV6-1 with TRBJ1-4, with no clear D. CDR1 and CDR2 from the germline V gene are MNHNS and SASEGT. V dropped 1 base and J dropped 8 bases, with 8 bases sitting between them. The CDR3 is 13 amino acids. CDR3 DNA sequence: TGTGCCAGCAGTGAAGGGTGGGGAGAAAAACTGTTTTTT. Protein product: CASSEGWGEKLFF.

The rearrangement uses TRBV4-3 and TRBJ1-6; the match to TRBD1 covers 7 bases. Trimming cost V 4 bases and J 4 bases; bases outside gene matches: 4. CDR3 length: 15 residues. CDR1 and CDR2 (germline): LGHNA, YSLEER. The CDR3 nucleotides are TGCGCCAGCAGCCGCTCGACAGGGTATAATTCACCCCTCCACTTT. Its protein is CASSRSTGYNSPLHF.

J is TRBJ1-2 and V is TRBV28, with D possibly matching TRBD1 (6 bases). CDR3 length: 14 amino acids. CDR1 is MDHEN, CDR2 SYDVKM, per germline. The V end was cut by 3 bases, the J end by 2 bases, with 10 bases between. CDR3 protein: CASSFPGENYGYTF. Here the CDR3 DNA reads TGTGCCAGCAGTTTTCCAGGGGAGAACTATGGCTACACCTTC.

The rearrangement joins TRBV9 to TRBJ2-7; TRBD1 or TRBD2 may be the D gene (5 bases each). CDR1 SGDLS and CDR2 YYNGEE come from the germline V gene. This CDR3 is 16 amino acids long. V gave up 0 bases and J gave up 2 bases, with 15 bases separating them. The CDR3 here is CASSVGGDRTPYEQYF. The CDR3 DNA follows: TGTGCCAGCAGCGTAGGAGGGGACCGTACTCCCTACGAGCAGTACTTC.

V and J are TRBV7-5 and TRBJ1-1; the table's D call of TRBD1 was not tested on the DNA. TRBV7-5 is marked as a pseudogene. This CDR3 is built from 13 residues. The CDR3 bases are TGTGTCAGAAGCGGCCGCCCTAACACTGAAGCTTTCTTT. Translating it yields CVRSGRPNTEAFF.

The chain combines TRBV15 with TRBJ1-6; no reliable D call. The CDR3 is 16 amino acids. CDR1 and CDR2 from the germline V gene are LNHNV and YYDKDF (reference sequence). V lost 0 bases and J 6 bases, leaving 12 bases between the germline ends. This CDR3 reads CATSRENSLVNSPLHF. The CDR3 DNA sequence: TGTGCCACCAGCAGAGAGAACAGTTTAGTTAATTCACCCCTCCACTTT.

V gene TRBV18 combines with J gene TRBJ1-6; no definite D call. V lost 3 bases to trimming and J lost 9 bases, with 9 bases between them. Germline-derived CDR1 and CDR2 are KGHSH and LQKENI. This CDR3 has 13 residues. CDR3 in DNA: TGTGCCAGCTCACCGGGTCGTAGTTCACCCCTCCACTTT. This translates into CASSPGRSSPLHF.

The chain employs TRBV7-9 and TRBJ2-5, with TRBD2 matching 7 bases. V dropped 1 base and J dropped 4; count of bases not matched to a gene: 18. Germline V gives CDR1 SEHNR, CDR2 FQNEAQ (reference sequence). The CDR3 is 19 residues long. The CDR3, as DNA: TGTGCCAGCAGCTTAGGTAGCCGCCTAGCGGACGCTCTGAGAGAGACCCAGTACTTC. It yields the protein CASSLGSRLADALRETQYF.

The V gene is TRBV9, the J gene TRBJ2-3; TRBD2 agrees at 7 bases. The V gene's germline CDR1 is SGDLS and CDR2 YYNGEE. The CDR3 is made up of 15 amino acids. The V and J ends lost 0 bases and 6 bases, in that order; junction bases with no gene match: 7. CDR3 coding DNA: TGTGCCAGCAGCGTAGGGGCGGGGGTATCCGATACGCAGTATTTT. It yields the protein CASSVGAGVSDTQYF.

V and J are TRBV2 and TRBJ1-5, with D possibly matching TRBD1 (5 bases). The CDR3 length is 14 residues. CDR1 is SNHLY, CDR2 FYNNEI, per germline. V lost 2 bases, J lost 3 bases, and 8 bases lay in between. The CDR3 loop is CASSELDTNQPQHF. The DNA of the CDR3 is TGTGCCAGCAGTGAATTGGACACCAATCAGCCCCAGCATTTT.